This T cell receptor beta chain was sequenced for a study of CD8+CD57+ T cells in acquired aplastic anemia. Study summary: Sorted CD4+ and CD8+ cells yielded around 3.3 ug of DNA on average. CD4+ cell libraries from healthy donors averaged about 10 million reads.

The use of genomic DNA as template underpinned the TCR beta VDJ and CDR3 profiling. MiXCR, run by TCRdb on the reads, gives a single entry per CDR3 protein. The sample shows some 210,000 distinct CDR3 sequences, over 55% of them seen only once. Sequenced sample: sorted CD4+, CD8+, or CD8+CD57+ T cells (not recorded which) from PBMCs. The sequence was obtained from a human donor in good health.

The CDR3 here is CSARDSGTSGELFF. In DNA, the CDR3 is TGCAGTGCTAGAGATTCCGGGACTAGCGGGGAGCTGTTTTTT. The chain employs TRBV20-1 and TRBJ2-2; 8 bases fit TRBD2. Unmatched junction bases numbered 4, after V lost 0 bases and J lost 7 bases. This CDR3 comprises 14 residues. CDR1 and CDR2 (germline): DFQATT, SNEGSKA (reference sequence).